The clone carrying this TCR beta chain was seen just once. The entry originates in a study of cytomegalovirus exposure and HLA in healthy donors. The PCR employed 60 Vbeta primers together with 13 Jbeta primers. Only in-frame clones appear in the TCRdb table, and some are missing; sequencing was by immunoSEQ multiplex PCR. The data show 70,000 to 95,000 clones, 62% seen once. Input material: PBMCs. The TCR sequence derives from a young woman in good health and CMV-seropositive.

Written as DNA, the CDR3 is TGTGCCAGCAGAACCGACAGGGGGCTAACCTACGAGCAGTACTTC. Protein: CASRTDRGLTYEQYF. The genes are TRBV6-5 and TRBJ2-7, with TRBD1 matching 10 bases. This CDR3 comprises 15 residues. V trimming: 6 bases; J trimming: 2 bases; junction bases outside the gene matches: 7. Germline CDR1 MNHEY, CDR2 SVGAGI.